This T cell receptor beta chain was found in a study of cytomegalovirus exposure and HLA in healthy donors. With regard to this clone: Its target is unknown.

Study outcomes and limitations: The study recorded 160 or so TCR beta chains that were cytomegalovirus-associated. Whilst most TCR sequences proved rare, a subset of public TCRs occurred across many donors. In the 120 or so validation repertoires, about 94% of cluster scores exceeded 0, per a later analysis.

The V end lost 3 bases, the J end lost 8 bases, and 14 bases lay between the germline ends. The CDR3 loop spans 13 amino acids. Germline values: CDR1 SGHDT, CDR2 YYEEEE. Profiled with immunoSEQ multiplex PCR; TCRdb holds only in-frame clones, not every one. Here the sample spans 200,000 to 250,000 clones, roughly 84% being singletons. The clonotype was recovered from a young woman in good health and CMV-seropositive. Sequenced input: PBMCs. The chain uses TRBV5-6 and TRBJ1-2; D unclear. This CDR3 reads CASSSVPGKGYTF. The DNA for the CDR3 is TGTGCCAGCAGCTCTGTACCGGGCAAGGGCTACACCTTC.